This T cell receptor (beta chain) was recovered during a study of CD8+ T cells in alopecia areata (dated by TCRdb to the late 2010s). Looking at the study overall: The treated patients, all with moderate-to-severe alopecia areata, were enrolled in an open-label pilot trial of oral tofacitinib given at 5 to 10 mg twice daily. Tofacitinib was given for 6 to 18 months, followed by 6 months of follow-up off drug to assess delayed response and recurrence. To study T cell clonal expansion in alopecia areata, the researchers applied high-throughput TCRbeta sequencing to both the C3H/HeJ mouse model and human patients. In humans, TCRbeta sequencing was performed on scalp tissue and on sorted CD4+ and CD8+ peripheral blood T cells from healthy controls and from patients with patchy or totalis/universalis alopecia areata. Biopsies were taken from tofacitinib-treated patients at baseline and again at 4 and 24 weeks into treatment, and several of those patients also had a later scalp biopsy. Scalp clonality was compared across normal scalp (n=4), patchy alopecia areata scalp (n=8), and alopecia totalis/universalis scalp (n=8). RNA came from the PAXgene miRNA kit for fixed scalp, the miRNeasy kit for PBMCs, and the RNeasy kit for mouse skin. TCRbeta CDR3 regions were amplified by immunoSEQ multiplex PCR with 35 Vbeta forward and 13 Jbeta reverse primers.

The table lists this clone with a few counts. Its antigen is currently not known. Base qualities were left out, and no much larger clone turns up one base away. Preparation of the library involved the immunoSEQ multiplex PCR assay. To provide template for TCR sequencing, every sample had RNA extracted and reverse transcribed into cDNA. First-strand cDNA was synthesized using SuperScript III with a 2:1 mix of oligo-dT and random hexamers. Amplification bias was assessed with a synthetic immune receptor repertoire, and residual bias was removed computationally. In the paper's pipeline: Raw reads were preprocessed to remove errors, and CDR3 was defined by IMGT conventions from the conserved cysteine to phenylalanine. Clonality was calculated as 1 minus Shannon entropy normalized by log2 of the number of productive unique TCRs. Scalp TCRbeta sequences were cross-referenced with sorted blood CD4 and CD8 repertoires so that the CD4 or CD8 identity of scalp clones could be inferred. In its TCRdb copy, this immuneACCESS table keeps in-frame sequences only and misses some clones. Where compared with another copy, unresolved V genes explain less than half of these, and the others have no known cause. For V, J and clone size, that table is used; D and trimming come from the DNA. This sample has 110,000 or so clones in its table, and 30% to 40% of those were observed once. Clones ranked in the top ten supply approximately 3% of the sample.

Peripheral blood and lesional scalp punch biopsies were obtained from patients with alopecia areata. PBMCs were separated by density centrifugation and stained for CD3, CD4 and CD8, after which CD4+ and CD8+ T cells were sorted on a FACSAria. The investigation overall reported the following: Shared TCR sequences between patients were less evident than in mice, which may be partly attributable to HLA diversity in the patient population. Higher clonality and more expanded CD8+ clones were observed in lesional scalp than in normal scalp, particularly in alopecia totalis/universalis, a finding suggestive of antigenic drive. Resident alphabeta T cells in normal human skin are also sequenced, complicating scalp TCR repertoire analysis, unlike mouse skin dominated by gammadelta T cells.

Based on the germline V gene, the CDR1 and CDR2 sequences are MDHEN and SYDVKM. From cysteine to phenylalanine, the CDR3 is 16 amino acids long. CDR3 DNA only is kept here, 48 bases in frame from base 1. V was cut back by 5 bases and J by 2 bases, leaving a gap of 17 bases between them. This sequence originates from a human donor with alopecia areata. The chain uses TRBV28 and TRBJ2-3; confidence is insufficient to name the D gene. Specimen: CD4+ T cells sorted from blood. CDR3 loop: CASSPGRYPSTDTQYF. The DNA sequence reads TGTGCCAGCAGTCCTGGACGTTACCCGTCCACAGATACGCAGTATTTT.